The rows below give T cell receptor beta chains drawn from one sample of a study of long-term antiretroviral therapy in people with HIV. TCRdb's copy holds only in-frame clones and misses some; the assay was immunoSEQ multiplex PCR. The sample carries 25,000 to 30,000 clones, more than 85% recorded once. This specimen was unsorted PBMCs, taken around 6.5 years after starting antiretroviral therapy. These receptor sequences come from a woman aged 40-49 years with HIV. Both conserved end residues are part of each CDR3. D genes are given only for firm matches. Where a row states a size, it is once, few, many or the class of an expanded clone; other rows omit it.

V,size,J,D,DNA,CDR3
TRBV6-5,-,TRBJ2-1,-,TGTGCCAGCAGTTACTCCCCGGAGTCCTACAATGAGCAGTTCTTC,CASSYSPESYNEQFF
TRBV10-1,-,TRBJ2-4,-,TGCGCCAGCAAGGGCAGTAAATTAGCCAAAAACATTCAGTACTTC,CASKGSKLAKNIQYF
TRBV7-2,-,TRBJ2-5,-,TGTGCCAGCAGTTACCAGGGGAACCAAGAGACCCAGTACTTC,CASSYQGNQETQYF
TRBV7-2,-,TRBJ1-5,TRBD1,TGTGCCAGCAGCCCGGCCCGGACAGGGAGTCAGCCCCAGCATTTT,CASSPARTGSQPQHF
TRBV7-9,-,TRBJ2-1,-,TGTGCCAGCAGCTTAGTCGGTGGGACTGAGCAGTTCTTC,CASSLVGGTEQFF
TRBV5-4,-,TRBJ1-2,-,TGTGCCAGCAGGCTCATGGGAGCTGATGGCTACACCTTC,CASRLMGADGYTF
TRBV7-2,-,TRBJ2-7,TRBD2,TGTGCCAGCAGCTTAGGACTAGCGGCGAGCTCCTACGAGCAGTACTTC,CASSLGLAASSYEQYF
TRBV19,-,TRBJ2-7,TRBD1,TGTGCCAGTAGCCCGGGACAGGTCCCCTACGAGCAGTACTTC,CASSPGQVPYEQYF
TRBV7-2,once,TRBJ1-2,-,TGTGCCAGCAGCCAGGGGTCTAACTATGGCTACACCTTC,CASSQGSNYGYTF
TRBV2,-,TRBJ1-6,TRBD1,TGTGCCAGCAGTGTGACAGGGGGCATGGGCTCACCCCTCCACTTT,CASSVTGGMGSPLHF
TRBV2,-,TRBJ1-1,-,TGTGCCAGCAGTGTGGGGGGGCGCGAAACTGAAGCTTTCTTT,CASSVGGRETEAFF
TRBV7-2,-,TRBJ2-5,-,TGTGCCAGCAGCTTTTCAGGGGTGGAGACCCAGTACTTC,CASSFSGVETQYF
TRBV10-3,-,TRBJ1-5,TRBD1,TGTGCCATCAGGGGGGACAGGGAGGCCCAGCCCCAGCATTTT,CAIRGDREAQPQHF
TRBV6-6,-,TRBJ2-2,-,TGTGCCAGCAGCGGCGCGGGCGCGAACACCGGGGAGCTGTTTTTT,CASSGAGANTGELFF
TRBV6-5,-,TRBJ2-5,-,TGTGCCAGCAGTTACTCTACCATTGCGGCGAAGACCCAGTACTTC,CASSYSTIAAKTQYF
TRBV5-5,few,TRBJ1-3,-,TGTGCCAGCAGCTTGGAGGGAAACACCATATATTTT,CASSLEGNTIYF
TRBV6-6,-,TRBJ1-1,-,TGTGCCAGCGTAAAGGGGGGCTTTGAAGCTTTCTTT,CASVKGGFEAFF
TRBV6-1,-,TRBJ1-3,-,TGTGCCAGCACGTCTACAGGAAACACCATATATTTT,CASTSTGNTIYF
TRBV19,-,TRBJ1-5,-,TGTGCCAGTAGTATGGGGGGGGGCCACCACGATAGCAATCAGCCCCAGCATTTT,CASSMGGGHHDSNQPQHF
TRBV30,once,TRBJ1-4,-,TGTGCCTGGAGTGTACAAGCGAATGTGGGTGAAAAACTGTTTTTT,CAWSVQANVGEKLFF
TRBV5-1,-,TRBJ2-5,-,TGCGCCAGCAGCTTGAGGACAGATCAAGAGACCCAGTACTTC,CASSLRTDQETQYF
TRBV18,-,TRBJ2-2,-,TGTGCCAGCTCACCCCTGACAGAGAACACCGGGGAGCTGTTTTTT,CASSPLTENTGELFF
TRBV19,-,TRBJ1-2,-,TGTGCCAGTAGCCTATCAACCAGCGTTAACTATGGCTACACCTTC,CASSLSTSVNYGYTF
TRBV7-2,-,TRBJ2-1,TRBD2,TGTGCCAGCAGCTTAGAGGCGGGAGGGTGGGATGAGCAGTTCTTC,CASSLEAGGWDEQFF
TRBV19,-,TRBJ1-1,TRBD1,TGTGCCAGTAGTTTGGCAGCGATTCCGGACAGGGGGAACACTGAAGCTTTCTTT,CASSLAAIPDRGNTEAFF
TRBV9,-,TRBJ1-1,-,TGTGCCAGCAGGCCCGGGACGATGAACACTGAAGCTTTCTTT,CASRPGTMNTEAFF
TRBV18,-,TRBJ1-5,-,TGTGCCAGCTCACCACCGGGGCAGGACAATCAGCCCCAGCATTTT,CASSPPGQDNQPQHF
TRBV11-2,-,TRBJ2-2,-,TGTGCCAGCAGCTTAGACAGGGGGGAGCTGTTTTTT,CASSLDRGELFF
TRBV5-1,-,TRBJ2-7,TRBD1,TGCGCCAGCAGCGGACAGGGATCCCTCGAGCAGTACTTC,CASSGQGSLEQYF
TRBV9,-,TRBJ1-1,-,TGTGCCAGCAGCACCCAGGTGAACACTGAAGCTTTCTTT,CASSTQVNTEAFF
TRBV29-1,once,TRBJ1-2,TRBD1,TGCAGCTACCGGGACAGGGGTACCTATGGCTACACCTTC,CSYRDRGTYGYTF
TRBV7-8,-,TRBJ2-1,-,TGTGCCAGCAGCTTAGGGGGTAGCGGATACAATGAGCAGTTCTTC,CASSLGGSGYNEQFF
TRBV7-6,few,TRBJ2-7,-,TGTGCCAGCAGCTTAGCGGCGGACACAATCTACGAGCAGTACTTC,CASSLAADTIYEQYF
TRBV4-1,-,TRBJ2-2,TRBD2,TGCGCCAGCAGCCAAGGGGGGGGGAGGACTAGCAACACCGGGGAGCTGTTTTTT,CASSQGGGRTSNTGELFF
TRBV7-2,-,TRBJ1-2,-,TGTGCCAGCAGCGGGAACAGCCACTATGGCTACACCTTC,CASSGNSHYGYTF
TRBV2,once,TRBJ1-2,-,TGTGCCACCTCTAAGGTCGACGCCTTCTATGGCTACACCTTC,CATSKVDAFYGYTF
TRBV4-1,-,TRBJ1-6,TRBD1,TGCGCCAGCAGCCTCCAGACAGGGGATAATTCACCCCTCCACTTT,CASSLQTGDNSPLHF
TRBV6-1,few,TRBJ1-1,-,TGTGCCAGCAGTACCACCGGGACAAGGAACACTGAAGCTTTCTTT,CASSTTGTRNTEAFF
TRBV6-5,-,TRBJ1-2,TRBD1,TGTGCCAGCAGAACCAAGACAGGGGGCTGGCATGGCTACACCTTC,CASRTKTGGWHGYTF
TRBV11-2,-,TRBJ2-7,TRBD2,TGTGCCAGCAGCCCTCGGGCTAGCGGAACCTACGAGCAGTACTTC,CASSPRASGTYEQYF
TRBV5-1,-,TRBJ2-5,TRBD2,TGCGCCAGCAGCTTGGGCGGAGCGGGGGCCTTCCAAGAGACCCAGTACTTC,CASSLGGAGAFQETQYF
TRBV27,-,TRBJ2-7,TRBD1,TGTGCCAGCAGTTCCCCCGGGACAGCCTACGAGCAGTACTTC,CASSSPGTAYEQYF
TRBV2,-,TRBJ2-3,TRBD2,TGTGCCAGCAAGGGACTAGTCTCGACAGATACGCAGTATTTT,CASKGLVSTDTQYF
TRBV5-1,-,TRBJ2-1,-,TGCGCCAGCAGCCCCTTTACAGGGTACGGGGGAGCTGAGCAGTTCTTC,CASSPFTGYGGAEQFF
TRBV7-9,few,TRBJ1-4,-,TGTGCCAGCAGCCCCGGGACGGGGAATGAAAAACTGTTTTTT,CASSPGTGNEKLFF
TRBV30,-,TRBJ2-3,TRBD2,TGTGCCTGGAGACGCGGGGGGGCCGATACGCAGTATTTT,CAWRRGGADTQYF
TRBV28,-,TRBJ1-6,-,TGTGCCAGCAGTGCGGGTTGGTCACCCCTCCACTTT,CASSAGWSPLHF
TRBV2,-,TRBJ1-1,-,TGTGCCAGCTGTGAACAGGGGAACACTGAAGCTTTCTTT,CASCEQGNTEAFF
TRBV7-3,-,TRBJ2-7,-,TGTGCCAGCAGCCCACTCGTTGCGGGCGAGCAGTACTTC,CASSPLVAGEQYF
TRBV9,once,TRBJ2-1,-,TGTGCCAGCAGCGTAGCTTTTGATTGGGGGAATGAGCAGTTCTTC,CASSVAFDWGNEQFF
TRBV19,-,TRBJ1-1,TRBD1,TGTGCCAGTATGGAGGCAGGGGGATCAACTGAAGCTTTCTTT,CASMEAGGSTEAFF